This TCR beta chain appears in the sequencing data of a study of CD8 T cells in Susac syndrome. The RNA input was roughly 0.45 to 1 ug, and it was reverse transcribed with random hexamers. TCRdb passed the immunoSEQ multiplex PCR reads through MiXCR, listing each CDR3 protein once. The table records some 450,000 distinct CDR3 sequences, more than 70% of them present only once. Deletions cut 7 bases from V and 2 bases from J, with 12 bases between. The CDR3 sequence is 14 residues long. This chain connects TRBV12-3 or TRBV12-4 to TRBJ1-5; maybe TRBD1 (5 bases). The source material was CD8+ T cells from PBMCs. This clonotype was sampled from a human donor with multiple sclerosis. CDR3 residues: CASTWGEGNQPQHF. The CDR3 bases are TGTGCCAGCACCTGGGGGGAGGGCAATCAGCCCCAGCATTTT.